The 10 T cell receptor beta chains given below trace back to one sample, sequenced in a study of blood T cell repertoires in COVID-19. Clones were sequenced by immunoSEQ multiplex PCR, and TCRdb holds only the in-frame ones, with some missing. This table has about 310,000 clones, around 87% appearing once. What was sequenced was peripheral blood. The receptor set was obtained from a man aged 50 or older with active or convalescent COVID-19.

The rearrangement links TRBV29-1 to TRBJ2-1; D might be TRBD2 (6 bases). The CDR3 sequence is 14 residues long. In germline, CDR1 is SQVTM, CDR2 ANQGSEA. Trimming shortened V by 2 bases and J by 1 base, and 9 bases separated the two germline ends. The CDR3 sequence: CSVEWGRSYNEQFF. In nucleotides, the CDR3 is TGCAGCGTTGAATGGGGGAGGTCCTACAATGAGCAGTTCTTC.

This clone was seen only once. This chain joins TRBV28 and TRBJ1-2; maybe TRBD1 (5 bases). V shed 6 bases and J shed 2 bases, with 22 bases lying between them. CDR1 MDHEN and CDR2 SYDVKM come from the germline V gene. This CDR3 is 17 amino acids long. CDR3 DNA sequence: TGTGCCAGCAGCCCCGTTGGGGGGGAGATGAAGAACTATGGCTACACCTTC. Amino acid sequence: CASSPVGGEMKNYGYTF.

The rearrangement joins TRBV10-3 to TRBJ2-5; maybe TRBD1 (6 bases). Per germline, CDR1 ENHRY and CDR2 SYGVKD. Trimming took off 2 bases at V and 2 bases at J, with 6 bases between the two ends. The CDR3 totals 13 residues. This CDR3 reads CAISEGQQETQYF. CDR3 DNA: TGTGCCATCAGTGAGGGACAGCAAGAGACCCAGTACTTC.

The chain carries TRBV3-1 (or the pseudogene TRBV3-2) and TRBJ1-1; TRBD1 might be the D (6 bases). Between the trimmed V and J ends, which lost 4 bases and 3 bases, there was a span of 12 bases. The CDR3 has 14 amino acids. Germline V gene data show CDR1 as LGHDT and CDR2 as YNNKEL (reference sequence). The CDR3 DNA sequence: TGTGCCAGCAGCCTCAGGGAGGGGGACACTGAAGCTTTCTTT. Encoded protein: CASSLREGDTEAFF.

This chain links TRBV5-1 with TRBJ2-3, with TRBD1 matching over 9 bases. The CDR3 length is 15 residues. The junction had 4 bases not matched to a gene; V was cut back by 5 bases and J by 0 bases. In germline, CDR1 is SGHRS, CDR2 YFSETQ. This CDR3 reads CASRGTGISTDTQYF. The CDR3 nucleotides are TGCGCCAGCAGGGGGACAGGGATTAGCACAGATACGCAGTATTTT. Full variable domain (rest looked up from reference TRBV5-1 and TRBJ2-3): KAGVTQTPRYLIKTRGQQVTLSCSPISGHRSVSWYQQTPGQGLQFLFEYFSETQRNKGNFPGRFSGRQFSNSRSEMNVSTLELGDSALYLCASRGTGISTDTQYFGPGTRLTVL.

The chain joins TRBV19 to TRBJ1-2, with TRBD1 as a possible D gene (6 bases). The ends were cut back, 5 bases at V and 1 base at J, with 14 bases in the middle. The CDR3 sequence is 15 residues long. Germline V gene data show CDR1 as LNHDA and CDR2 as SQIVND (reference sequence). Written as DNA, the CDR3 is TGTGCCAGTAGTGATCACAGGGCGGGTAACTATGGCTACACCTTC. As protein: CASSDHRAGNYGYTF.

This clone was seen just once. In DNA form, the CDR3 reads TGTGCCAGCAGTTTGGCTAGCAATGAGCAGTTCTTC. Translation gives CASSLASNEQFF. The chain employs TRBV28 and TRBJ2-1; D not certain. The CDR3 has 12 residues. Between the trimmed V and J ends, which lost 3 bases and 6 bases, there was a span of 6 bases. The germline CDR1 and CDR2 sequences are MDHEN and SYDVKM.

J is TRBJ1-2 and V is TRBV4-1; tentatively, D is TRBD1 (5 bases). From germline, CDR1 is MGHRA and CDR2 YSYEKL. The CDR3 runs 14 residues. V was cut by 1 base and J by 3 bases, with 9 bases left in between. This chain's CDR3 is CASSQVGGDYGYTF. The CDR3 DNA reads TGCGCCAGCAGCCAAGTCGGGGGGGACTATGGCTACACCTTC.

The rearrangement links TRBV5-1 to TRBJ2-2, with TRBD1 matching over 10 bases. With 3 bases clipped from V and 7 bases from J, the junction kept 6 bases outside the gene matches. Germline values: CDR1 SGHRS, CDR2 YFSETQ. The CDR3 totals 15 residues. The CDR3 sequence: CASSSGTGAIGELFF. CDR3 nucleotide sequence: TGCGCCAGCAGCTCCGGGACAGGGGCGATCGGGGAGCTGTTTTTT.

The rearrangement uses TRBV11-2 and TRBJ2-7; 12 bases are a match to TRBD2. CDR3 size: 15 residues. Germline V gene data show CDR1 as SGHAT and CDR2 as FQNNGV. Trimming at V came to 2 bases and at J to 7 bases, leaving 6 bases not matched to a gene. The CDR3 loop is CASSLLAGGPVEQYF. CDR3 nucleotides: TGTGCCAGCAGCTTACTAGCGGGGGGGCCCGTTGAGCAGTACTTC.